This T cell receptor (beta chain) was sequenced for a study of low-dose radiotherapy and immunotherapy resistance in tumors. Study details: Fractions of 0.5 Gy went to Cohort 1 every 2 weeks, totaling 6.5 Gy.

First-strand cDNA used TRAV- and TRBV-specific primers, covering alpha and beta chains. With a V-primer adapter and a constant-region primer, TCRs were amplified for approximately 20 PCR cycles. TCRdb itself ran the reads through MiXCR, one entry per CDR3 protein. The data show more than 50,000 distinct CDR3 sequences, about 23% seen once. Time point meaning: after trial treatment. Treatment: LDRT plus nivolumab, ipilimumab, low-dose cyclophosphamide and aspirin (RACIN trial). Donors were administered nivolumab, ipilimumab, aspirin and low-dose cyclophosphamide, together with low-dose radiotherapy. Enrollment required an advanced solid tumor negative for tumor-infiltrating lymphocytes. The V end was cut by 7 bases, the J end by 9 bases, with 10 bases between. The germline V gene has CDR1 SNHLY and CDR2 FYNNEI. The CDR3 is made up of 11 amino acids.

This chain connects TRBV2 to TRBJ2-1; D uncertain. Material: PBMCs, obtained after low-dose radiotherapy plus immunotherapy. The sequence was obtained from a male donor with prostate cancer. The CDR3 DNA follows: TGTGCCAGCACGCGCGGCGGTGAGCAGTTCTTC. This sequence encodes CASTRGGEQFF.